These T cell receptor beta chains were read from a single sample in a study of PD-1 blockade in classical Hodgkin lymphoma. The method was immunoSEQ multiplex PCR; TCRdb's version includes in-frame clones alone and lacks a portion of them. The sample holds tens of thousands of clones; roughly nine tenths are singletons and the top ten take roughly 1.2%. The sequenced material came from CD4+ T cells from blood. The origin of the receptors is a human donor with classical Hodgkin lymphoma. Each CDR3 is given with its conserved first and last residue.

V,J,CDR3
TRBV10-3,TRBJ2-3,CAIRPGRGRDTDTQYF
TRBV5-1,TRBJ2-7,CASSSDAFGTGRNEQYF
TRBV6-1,TRBJ2-1,CAGGRGENNEQFF
TRBV5-1,TRBJ1-6,CASSLDRGNSPLHF
TRBV27,TRBJ1-2,CASSLTPPLTGDYGYTF
TRBV5-4,TRBJ2-5,CASSPGGSDETQYF
TRBV18,TRBJ2-7,CASSPEARLYEQYF
TRBV11-2,TRBJ2-7,CASSSLGLYEQYF
TRBV29-1,TRBJ2-1,CSVGLTPLYNEQFF
TRBV7-3,TRBJ2-5,CASSLNGAGEETQYF
TRBV21-1,TRBJ2-3,CASRWTSSGAGRRTDTQYF
TRBV7-6,TRBJ1-4,CASSLGGVNEKLFF
TRBV10-1,TRBJ1-5,CASSLDSNQPQHF
TRBV6-4,TRBJ2-3,CASSDGQTDTQYF
TRBV2,TRBJ1-4,CASSGWTANEKLFF
TRBV28,TRBJ2-1,CASSSPWQGGEQFF
TRBV28,TRBJ1-1,CASRPQGYTEAFF
TRBV30,TRBJ2-3,CAWREGSGRAVGRYF
TRBV19,TRBJ2-1,CASSWSGRSRNEQFF
TRBV6-1,TRBJ1-5,CASSQGDGQPQHF
TRBV29-1,TRBJ1-1,CSVRSNTEAFF
TRBV11-2,TRBJ2-1,CASSFPVAGGGRYNEQFF
TRBV5-4,TRBJ2-1,CASSLAGGQNNEQFF
TRBV11-2,TRBJ2-1,CASSPRGLPMNEQFF
TRBV6-6,TRBJ1-3,CASRRTAGNTIYF
TRBV4-1,TRBJ2-3,CASSQGGLAGTDTQYF
TRBV28,TRBJ1-1,CASRRTGAGTEAFF
TRBV6-5,TRBJ1-1,CASTLALNTEAFF
TRBV7-9,TRBJ2-1,CASSGLAGYNEQFF
TRBV7-9,TRBJ2-1,CASTPRGLAGGGNEQFF
TRBV10-3,TRBJ2-1,CAISELGTLYNEQFF
TRBV7-9,TRBJ2-1,CASSPPGATEQFF
TRBV28,TRBJ1-1,CASSWASGDTNNAFF
TRBV5-1,TRBJ1-5,CASSLGTGVNQPQHF
TRBV27,TRBJ2-2,CASKPFAGLNTGELFF
TRBV29-1,TRBJ2-7,CSVIGRISSYEQYF
TRBV5-1,TRBJ1-3,CASSLSPGRSSGNTIYF
TRBV7-9,TRBJ2-7,CASSLGRDHYEQYF
TRBV7-8,TRBJ2-7,CASSPSGGGGPLVEQYF
TRBV19,TRBJ1-1,CASSPTGLNTEAFF
TRBV10-3,TRBJ1-3,CAIRPGQTSSGNTIYF
TRBV2,TRBJ2-7,CASSVGGRAYEQYF
TRBV5-1,TRBJ2-2,CASSKGQADTGELFF
TRBV9,TRBJ2-7,CASSTHVGQAYEQYF
TRBV20-1,TRBJ2-4,CSAMMGNIQYF
TRBV5-1,TRBJ1-3,CASSLQGTGSGNTIYF
TRBV5-1,TRBJ2-3,CASSRRGVTSTDTQYF
TRBV2,TRBJ2-2,CASSEVGDTGELFF
TRBV5-8,TRBJ1-2,CASSLGGIDYGYTF
TRBV2,TRBJ2-7,CASSVGLAGSYEQYF
TRBV7-6,TRBJ2-2,CASSPRAAGELFF
TRBV18,TRBJ1-1,CASSPGGRDTEAFF
TRBV5-1,TRBJ2-3,CASSIGLAREVRTDTQYF
TRBV9,TRBJ2-5,CASSSRTGQETQYF